Included here is one TCR beta chain sequence, with context. Its antigen has not been determined. No qualities accompany the bases; no much larger clone lies one base away. The CDR3 sequence holds 15 residues, the cysteine and phenylalanine included. Only the CDR3 part of the read is kept: 45 bases, read in frame from the first base. Trimming leaves V shorter by 3 bases and J shorter by 3 bases, with the junction holding 6 bases beyond the gene matches. From a lookup of the germline V gene, CDR1 and CDR2 are MGHRA and YSYEKL. Samples from volunteer blood donors who had recovered from COVID-19 were contributed by a second Seattle source. Collaborating institutions collected whole blood in K2EDTA tubes following their own protocols. For TCRbeta analysis, collaborator samples were shipped as frozen whole blood, as isolated PBMCs, or as DNA extracted from either sample type. These data come from a study of blood T cell repertoires in COVID-19 (dated by TCRdb to the early 2020s). Regarding the complete study: Collaborator samples came from the United States, Italy and Spain and covered acute and convalescent phases of COVID-19. The repertoires were released in a freely available public database intended as a resource for research on the immune response to SARS-CoV-2. The material from the prospective study consisted of cDNA or gDNA derived from T cells, B-cell-depleted T cells, or PBMCs. The sample metadata nearly always contained a de-identified subject ID, COVID-19 status, age in years and sex. Where available, HLA class I and class II types were taken from metadata supplied by the sample provider and were not determined by assay-based typing. The samples were drawn from two sources: the first 160 participants of the ongoing ImmuneRACE study, and approximately 1,300 subjects contributed by 6 global collaborators. Subjects who had been exposed to COVID-19, were actively infected with it, or had recovered from it provided the deeply sampled blood TCRbeta repertoires that made up the dataset.

The immunoSEQ Assay, a bias-controlled multiplex PCR, was used to amplify TCRbeta CDR3 regions from genomic DNA. Regarding the original processing steps: The number of nucleated cells in each sample was estimated by amplification of reference gene primers within the assay. To quantify the absolute abundance of each unique TCRbeta CDR3 rearrangement, sequence reads were collapsed and filtered. For each sample, productive Simpson clonality was calculated as the square root of Simpson's diversity index across productive rearrangements. TCRdb's version of the immuneACCESS table is confined to in-frame rearrangements and falls short of the full clone set. An unresolved V gene accounts for under half of the shortfall where checked; the remainder is of unknown origin. V, J and clone size derive from that table, while D and trimming were established from the DNA sequence. For this sample there are just over 250,000 clones; roughly 90% appear just once. Roughly 4% of the sample goes to the ten largest clones.

Broader findings and caveats from the paper: Clinical and demographic metadata were provided uncurated, with the amount varying by source and participant.

This TCR was recovered from a man between 60 and 70 years old who had recovered from COVID-19. The sequenced sample was peripheral blood. The sequence is built from TRBV4-1 and TRBJ2-3, with 7 bases in between that match TRBD1. The CDR3 protein sequence reads: CASSQADRRTDTQYF. In nucleotide form, the sequence is TGCGCCAGCAGCCAGGCGGACAGGCGGACAGATACGCAGTATTTT.